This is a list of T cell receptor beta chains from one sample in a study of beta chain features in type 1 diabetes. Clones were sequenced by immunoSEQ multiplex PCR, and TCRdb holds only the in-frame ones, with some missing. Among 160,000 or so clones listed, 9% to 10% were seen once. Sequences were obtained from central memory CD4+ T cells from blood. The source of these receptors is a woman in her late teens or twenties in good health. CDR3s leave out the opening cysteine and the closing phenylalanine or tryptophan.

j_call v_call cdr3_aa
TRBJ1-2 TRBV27 ASSLTGDGYT
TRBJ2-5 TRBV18 ASSLQSSGETQY
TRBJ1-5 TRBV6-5 ASSYPTGAGQPQH
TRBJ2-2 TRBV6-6 ASSYWGTANTGELF
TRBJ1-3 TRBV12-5 ASGLGQQDTIY
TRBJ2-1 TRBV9 ASSAGDRGDNEQF
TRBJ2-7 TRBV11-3 ASSLDGNERREQY
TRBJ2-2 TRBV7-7 ASSLDGGNTGELF
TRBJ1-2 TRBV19 ASSIARGIYGYT
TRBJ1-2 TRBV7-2 ASSLGGQGALGGYT
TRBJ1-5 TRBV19 ASSISGGNQPQH
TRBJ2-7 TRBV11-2 ASSLTRLVYEQY
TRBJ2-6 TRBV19 ASSIGGRAGANVLT
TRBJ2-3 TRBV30 AWSAGSTDTQY
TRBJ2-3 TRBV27 ASSLYSVETDTQY
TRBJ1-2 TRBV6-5 ASSYDNTGGYT
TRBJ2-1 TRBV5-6 ASSLGLAGGTYNEQF
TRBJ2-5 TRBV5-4 ASSLSYQETQY
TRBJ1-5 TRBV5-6 ASSYRGPINQPQH
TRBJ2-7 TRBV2 ASRTRQGYEQY
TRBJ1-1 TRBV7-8 ASSPRQGLAF
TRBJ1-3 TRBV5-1 ASSLDYSGNTIY
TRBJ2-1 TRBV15 ATSSEIAGYNEQF
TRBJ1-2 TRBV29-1 SVSGALGYGYT
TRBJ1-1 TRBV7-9 ASSKTGRETEAF
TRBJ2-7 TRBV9 ASSPQEGRIYEQY
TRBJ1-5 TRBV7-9 ASSLGDVGGQPQH
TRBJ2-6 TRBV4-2 ASSRNGGTGLSGANVLT
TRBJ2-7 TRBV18 ASSLNPQGAGEQY
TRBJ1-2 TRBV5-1 ASSLLQGQDGYT
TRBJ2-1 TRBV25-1 ASRGQGNEQF
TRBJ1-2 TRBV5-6 ASSFSPTGQRGYT
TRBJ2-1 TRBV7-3 ASSLMPSREQF
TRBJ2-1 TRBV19 ASSGLAGGPGGINEQF
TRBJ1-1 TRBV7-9 ASSYRNTEAF
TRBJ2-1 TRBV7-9 ASSLGGGGHEQF
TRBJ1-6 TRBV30 AWRPRDRNSPLH